Below are 12 T cell receptor beta chains sequenced from a single sample in a study of OX40 agonist ivuxolimab in advanced cancers. Here immunoSEQ multiplex PCR was the method, and the copy in TCRdb shows in-frame clones only, minus some. This table holds 90,000 to 100,000 clones, about 85% found once. The source material was CD4+ or CD8+ T cells sorted from blood, sampled in a trial of the OX40 agonist ivuxolimab. The receptors shown here come from an adult with an advanced solid tumor such as melanoma, head and neck, liver or kidney cancer.

V is TRBV25-1 and J is TRBJ1-1; D not resolved. Germline loops: CDR1 MGHDK, CDR2 SYGVNS. Trimming stripped 6 bases from V and 3 bases from J, with 14 bases between. This CDR3 region has 14 residues. CDR3 in amino acids: CASSPRRFYTEAFF. The DNA for the CDR3 is TGTGCCAGCAGCCCGCGAAGGTTTTACACTGAAGCTTTCTTT. The full variable domain, rest sourced from reference TRBV25-1 and TRBJ1-1, is EADIYQTPRYLVIGTGKKITLECSQTMGHDKMYWYQQDPGMELHLIHYSYGVNSTEKGDLSSESTVSRIRTEHFPLTLESARPSHTSQYLCASSPRRFYTEAFFGQGTRLTVV.

The chain has TRBV7-9 and TRBJ2-1; 8 bases match TRBD2. Per germline, CDR1 SEHNR and CDR2 FQNEAQ (reference sequence). The CDR3 contains 17 residues. Trimming removed 1 base from V and 1 base from J; junction bases left unmatched: 6. The CDR3 sequence is CASSLGSGSRSYNEQFF. The CDR3, as DNA: TGTGCCAGCAGCTTAGGGAGCGGGAGTAGGTCCTACAATGAGCAGTTCTTC.

The CDR3 loop reads CAWSGQGLNQPQHF. The CDR3, as DNA: TGTGCCTGGAGTGGACAGGGCCTAAATCAGCCCCAGCATTTT. The chain combines TRBV30 with TRBJ1-5; TRBD1 matches 7 bases. This CDR3 spans 14 amino acids. Germline V gives CDR1 GTSNPN, CDR2 SVGIG (reference sequence). V gave up 1 base and J gave up 4 bases; unmatched junction bases: 4. The full variable domain, rest sourced from reference TRBV30 and TRBJ1-5, is SQTIHQWPATLVQPVGSPLSLECTVEGTSNPNLYWYRQAAGRGLQLLFYSVGIGQISSEVPQNLSASRPQDRQFILSSKKLLLSDSGFYLCAWSGQGLNQPQHFGDGTRLSIL.

The V gene is TRBV9, the J gene TRBJ1-1, with 9 bases that match TRBD1. V dropped 2 bases and J dropped 4; count of bases not matched to a gene: 9. Germline CDR1 reads SGDLS; CDR2 reads YYNGEE. The CDR3 is 16 amino acids. The CDR3 loop reads CASSVGTGSGPTEAFF. The CDR3 DNA reads TGTGCCAGCAGCGTCGGGACAGGGAGTGGGCCCACTGAAGCTTTCTTT.

The V and J genes are TRBV5-1 and TRBJ2-6, with 9 bases fitting TRBD2. Looked up from germline, CDR1 is SGHRS and CDR2 is YFSETQ. The junction had 8 bases not matched to a gene; V was cut back by 0 bases and J by 4 bases. The length of the CDR3 is 18 residues. This CDR3 is CASSLEGGRADGANVLTF. Here the CDR3 DNA reads TGCGCCAGCAGCTTGGAGGGCGGGAGGGCCGACGGGGCCAACGTCCTGACTTTC.

The gene calls are TRBV28 and TRBJ1-5; D may be TRBD1 (6 bases). CDR1 and CDR2 (germline): MDHEN, SYDVKM. The CDR3 is made up of 13 amino acids. Between the trimmed V and J ends, which lost 7 bases and 3 bases, there was a span of 10 bases. CDR3 protein: CASTSGVNQPQHF. CDR3 coding DNA: TGTGCCAGCACTTCAGGGGTCAATCAGCCCCAGCATTTT.

In nucleotides, the CDR3 is TGTGCCAGCAGCTTCAGGCCCGCCGTAGGAAACACCATATATTTT. The encoded protein is CASSFRPAVGNTIYF. The chain uses TRBV7-9 and TRBJ1-3; no clear D gene. V was cut by 3 bases and J by 4 bases, with 13 bases left in between. Germline CDR1 is SEHNR and CDR2 is FQNEAQ (reference sequence). This CDR3 spans 15 amino acids.

This chain joins TRBV19 and TRBJ1-5; 7 positions agree with TRBD1. The V gene's germline CDR1 is LNHDA and CDR2 SQIVND (reference sequence). Losses at the gene ends were 5 bases for V and 0 bases for J; bases not matched to a gene: 7. This CDR3 region has 16 residues. The CDR3 loop is CASSEGQKYSNQPQHF. Here the CDR3 DNA reads TGTGCCAGTAGTGAGGGACAGAAATATAGCAATCAGCCCCAGCATTTT.

By sample share, this clone is medium-sized. This rearrangement joins TRBV18 to TRBJ2-7; TRBD2 aligns across 8 bases. V lost 6 bases to trimming and J lost 3 bases; unmatched junction nucleotides: 7. Looked up from germline, CDR1 is KGHSH and CDR2 is LQKENI. This CDR3 spans 14 amino acids. CDR3 protein: CASSPSGSGYEQYF. The CDR3 region has the DNA TGTGCCAGCTCCCCGAGCGGGAGTGGCTACGAGCAGTACTTC.

J is TRBJ1-2 and V is TRBV28; D unclear. The CDR3 extends over 12 amino acids. CDR1 is MDHEN and CDR2 is SYDVKM in the germline V gene. Deletions cut 4 bases from V and 6 bases from J, with 9 bases between. The CDR3 is CASSYWSDGYTF. In DNA form, the CDR3 reads TGTGCCAGCAGTTACTGGAGTGATGGCTACACCTTC.

This chain joins TRBV19 and TRBJ1-2, with 7 bases aligning to TRBD1. The junction had 3 bases not matched to a gene; V was cut back by 4 bases and J by 4 bases. The CDR3 contains 13 residues. Per the germline V gene, CDR1 is LNHDA and CDR2 is SQIVND (reference sequence). In DNA form, the CDR3 reads TGTGCCAGTAGTAATACAGGGGTCTATGGCTACACCTTC. Residues: CASSNTGVYGYTF.

This clone was seen just once. The chain has TRBV5-1 and TRBJ2-7; no definite D call. Deletions cut 4 bases from V and 3 bases from J, with 14 bases between. The CDR3 runs 14 residues. CDR1 and CDR2 from the germline V gene are SGHRS and YFSETQ. The CDR3 loop is CASSPANPYYEQYF. In DNA form, the CDR3 reads TGCGCCAGCAGCCCGGCTAACCCTTACTACGAGCAGTACTTC.